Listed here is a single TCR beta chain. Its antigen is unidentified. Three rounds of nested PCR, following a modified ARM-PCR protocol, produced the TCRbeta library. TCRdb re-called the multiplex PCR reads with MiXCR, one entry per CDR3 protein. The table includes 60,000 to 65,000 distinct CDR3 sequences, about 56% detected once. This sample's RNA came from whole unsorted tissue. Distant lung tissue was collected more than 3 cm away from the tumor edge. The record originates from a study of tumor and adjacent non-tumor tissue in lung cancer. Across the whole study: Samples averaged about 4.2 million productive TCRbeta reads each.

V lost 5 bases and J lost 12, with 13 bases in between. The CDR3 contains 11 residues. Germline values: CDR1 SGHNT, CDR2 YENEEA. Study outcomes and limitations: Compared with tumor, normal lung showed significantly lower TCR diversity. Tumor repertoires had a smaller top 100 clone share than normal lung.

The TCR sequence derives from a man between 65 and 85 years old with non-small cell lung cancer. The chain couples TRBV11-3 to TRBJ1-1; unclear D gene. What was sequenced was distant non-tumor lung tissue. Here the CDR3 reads CASSQKFPTFF. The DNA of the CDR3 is TGTGCCAGCAGCCAGAAGTTTCCAACTTTCTTT.